This TCR beta chain was profiled in a study of post-analysis software for immune sequencing data. At the level of the study: The study covered relapsing-remitting, secondary progressive and progressive-relapsing courses of multiple sclerosis.

As for this clonotype: What it binds is unknown.

Per the germline V gene, CDR1 is MGHRA and CDR2 is YSYEKL. Between the trimmed V and J ends, which lost 4 bases and 2 bases, there was a span of 20 bases. The CDR3 is 18 amino acids. Tagging with unique molecular identifiers was a feature of the TCR beta cDNA libraries. It was from roughly 1 to 10 million T cells that some 460,000 cDNA molecules came. TCRdb recomputed calls from the PCR reads with MiXCR, one row per CDR3 protein. The table has hundreds of thousands of distinct CDR3 sequences, about 50% seen once. Study-wide results and caveats: Diversity measured as normalized Chao1 was significantly lower in multiple sclerosis patients than in controls. The five TRBV segments detected at higher frequency in patients than in controls included TRBV5-6, TRBV5-1 and TRBV20-1.

Sequencing was done on a sample of blood. This TCR came from a girl aged 10-17 years with multiple sclerosis. This chain links TRBV4-1 with TRBJ1-4, with D possibly TRBD1 on 6 matching bases. Here the CDR3 DNA reads TGCGCCAGCAGCCTCCGGGACATTGGCGATTTTACTAATGAAAAACTGTTTTTT. It yields the protein CASSLRDIGDFTNEKLFF.